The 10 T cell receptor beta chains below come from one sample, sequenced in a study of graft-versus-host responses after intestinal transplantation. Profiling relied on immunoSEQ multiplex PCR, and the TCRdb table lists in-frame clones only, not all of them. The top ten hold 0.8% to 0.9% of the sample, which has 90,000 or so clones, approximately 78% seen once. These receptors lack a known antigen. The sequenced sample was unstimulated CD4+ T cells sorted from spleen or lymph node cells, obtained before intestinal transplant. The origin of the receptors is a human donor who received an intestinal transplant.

DNA for the CDR3: TGTGCCAGCAGTGAATCGAGGGATACGCAGTATTTT. Translation gives CASSESRDTQYF. J is TRBJ2-3 and V is TRBV2; D call uncertain. CDR1 SNHLY and CDR2 FYNNEI come from the germline V gene. The CDR3 extends over 12 amino acids. V was shortened by 2 bases and J by 6 bases, with 6 bases between the two germline ends.

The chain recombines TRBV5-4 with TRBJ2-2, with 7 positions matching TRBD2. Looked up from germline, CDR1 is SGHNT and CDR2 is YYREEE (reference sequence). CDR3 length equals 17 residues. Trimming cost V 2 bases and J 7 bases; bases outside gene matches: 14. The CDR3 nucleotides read TGTGCCAGCAGCTTCGGTTCTCCGGGAGGTGCCGTCGGGGAGCTGTTTTTT. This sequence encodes CASSFGSPGGAVGELFF. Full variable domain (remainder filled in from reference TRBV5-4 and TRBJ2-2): ETGVTQSPTHLIKTRGQQVTLRCSSQSGHNTVSWYQQALGQGPQFIFQYYREEENGRGNFPPRFSGLQFPNYSSELNVNALELDDSALYLCASSFGSPGGAVGELFFGEGSRLTVL.

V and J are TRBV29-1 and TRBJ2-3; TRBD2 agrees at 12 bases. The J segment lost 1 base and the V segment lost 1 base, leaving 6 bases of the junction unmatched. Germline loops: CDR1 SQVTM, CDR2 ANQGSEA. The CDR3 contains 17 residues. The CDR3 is CSVEGTSGKGGTDTQYF. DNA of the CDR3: TGCAGCGTTGAAGGGACTAGCGGGAAAGGGGGCACAGATACGCAGTATTTT.

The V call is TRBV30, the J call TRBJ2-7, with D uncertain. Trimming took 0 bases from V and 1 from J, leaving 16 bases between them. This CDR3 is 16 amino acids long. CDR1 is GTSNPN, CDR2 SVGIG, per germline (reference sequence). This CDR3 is CAWSVQAALLSYEQYF. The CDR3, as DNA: TGTGCCTGGAGTGTCCAAGCCGCCCTTCTTTCCTACGAGCAGTACTTC.

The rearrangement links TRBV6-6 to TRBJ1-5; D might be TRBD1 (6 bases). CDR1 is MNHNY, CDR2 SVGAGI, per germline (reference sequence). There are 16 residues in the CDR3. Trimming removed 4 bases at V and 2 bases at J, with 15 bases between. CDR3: CASSSTGIVGNQPQHF. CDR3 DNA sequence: TGTGCCAGCAGTTCAACAGGGATCGTGGGCAATCAGCCCCAGCATTTT.

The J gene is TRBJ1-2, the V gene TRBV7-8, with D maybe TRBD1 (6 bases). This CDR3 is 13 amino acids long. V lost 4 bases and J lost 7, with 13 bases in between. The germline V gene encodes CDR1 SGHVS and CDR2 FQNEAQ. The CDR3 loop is CASSSVAGAGYTF. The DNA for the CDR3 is TGTGCCAGCAGCTCGGTGGCAGGGGCTGGCTACACCTTC.

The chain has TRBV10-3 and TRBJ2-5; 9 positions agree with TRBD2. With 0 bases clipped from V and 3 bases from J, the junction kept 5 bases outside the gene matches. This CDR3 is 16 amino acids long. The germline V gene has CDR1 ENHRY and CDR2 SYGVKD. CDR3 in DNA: TGTGCCATCAGTGAGTCCCGGCGGGAGGGGAAAGAGACCCAGTACTTC. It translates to CAISESRREGKETQYF.

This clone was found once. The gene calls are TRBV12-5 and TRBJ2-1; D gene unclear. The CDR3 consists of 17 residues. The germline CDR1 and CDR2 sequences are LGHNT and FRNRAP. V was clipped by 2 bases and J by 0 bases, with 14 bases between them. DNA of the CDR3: TGTGCTAGTGGTTTGTTCCCCAGGTCCAGCTCCTACAATGAGCAGTTCTTC. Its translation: CASGLFPRSSSYNEQFF.

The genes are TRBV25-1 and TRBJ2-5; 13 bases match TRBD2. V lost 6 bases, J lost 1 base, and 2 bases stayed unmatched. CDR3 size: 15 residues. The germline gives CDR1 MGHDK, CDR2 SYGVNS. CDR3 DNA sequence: TGTGCCAGCAGCGGGACTAGCGGGACCCAAGAGACCCAGTACTTC. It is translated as CASSGTSGTQETQYF. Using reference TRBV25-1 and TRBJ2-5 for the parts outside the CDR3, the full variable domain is EADIYQTPRYLVIGTGKKITLECSQTMGHDKMYWYQQDPGMELHLIHYSYGVNSTEKGDLSSESTVSRIRTEHFPLTLESARPSHTSQYLCASSGTSGTQETQYFGPGTRLLVL.

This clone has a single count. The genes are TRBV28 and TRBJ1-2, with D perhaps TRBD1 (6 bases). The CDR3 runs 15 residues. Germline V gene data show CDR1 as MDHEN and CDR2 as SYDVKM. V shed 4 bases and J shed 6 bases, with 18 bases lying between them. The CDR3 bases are TGTGCCAGCAGTTATCCCCCCCGGGGGGCCGATGGCTACACCTTC. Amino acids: CASSYPPRGADGYTF.